A selection of T cell receptor beta chains follows, all from one sample in a study of cytomegalovirus exposure and HLA in healthy donors. Produced via immunoSEQ multiplex PCR; TCRdb's table is partial and in-frame only. Of some 120,000 clones listed, 55% to 75% are singletons. Sequenced input: PBMCs. The receptor set was obtained from a woman aged 40-49 years in good health and CMV-seropositive. Each CDR3 is given with its conserved first and last residue. The D gene is left open where the match is weak. Part of the rows lack a size; the others show once, few, many or a class for expanded clones.

cdr3_aa	cdr3_nt	d_call	v_call	j_call	clone_size
CASSQESSGQGARSEAFF	TGCGCCAGCAGCCAAGAGAGTTCCGGACAGGGGGCCAGGAGTGAAGCTTTCTTT	TRBD1	TRBV4-3	TRBJ1-1	few
CASCAIPNEKLFF	TGTGCCAGTTGTGCGATACCTAATGAAAAACTGTTTTTT	.	TRBV19	TRBJ1-4	few
CASSRRTGGSGETQYF	TGCGCCAGCAGCCGGCGGACAGGGGGCTCTGGAGAGACCCAGTACTTC	TRBD1	TRBV5-1	TRBJ2-5	few
CASRRDSSGANVLTF	TGTGCCAGCAGGCGGGACAGCTCTGGGGCCAACGTCCTGACTTTC	.	TRBV5-6	TRBJ2-6	.
CASSSGTSGNNEQFF	TGTGCCAGCAGTTCAGGGACTAGCGGTAACAATGAGCAGTTCTTC	TRBD2	TRBV28	TRBJ2-1	.
CASSQVSGIRTEAFF	TGCGCCAGCAGCCAAGTCTCAGGGATTCGGACTGAAGCTTTCTTT	.	TRBV4-1	TRBJ1-1	.
CASSSGGDGPYEQYF	TGTGCCAGCAGCTCCGGCGGGGATGGCCCCTACGAGCAGTACTTC	.	TRBV5-6	TRBJ2-7	.
CASKGLSNQPQHF	TGTGCCAGCAAGGGGTTAAGCAATCAGCCCCAGCATTTT	.	TRBV19	TRBJ1-5	.
CASSDGTGGGETQYF	TGTGCCAGCAGTGACGGGACAGGGGGCGGAGAGACCCAGTACTTC	TRBD1	TRBV2	TRBJ2-5	.
CASRGQAQSTEAFF	TGTGCCAGCAGGGGACAGGCCCAGAGCACTGAAGCTTTCTTT	TRBD1	TRBV6-1	TRBJ1-1	.
CASRELAADLYEQYF	TGTGCCAGCAGGGAACTAGCGGCGGACCTCTACGAGCAGTACTTC	TRBD2	TRBV2	TRBJ2-7	.
CASSLVAADTQYF	TGTGCCAGCAGCTTAGTGGCTGCAGATACGCAGTATTTT	.	TRBV11-3	TRBJ2-3	.
CASSKGHEYEQYF	TGTGCCAGCAGCAAGGGACACGAGTACGAGCAGTACTTC	.	TRBV7-3	TRBJ2-7	few
CASSPRTGDDEQYF	TGCGCCAGCAGCCCTAGGACAGGGGACGACGAGCAGTACTTC	TRBD1	TRBV5-1	TRBJ2-7	.
CASSRQGVASGNTIYF	TGTGCCAGCAGCCGACAGGGGGTCGCCTCTGGAAACACCATATATTTT	TRBD1	TRBV25-1	TRBJ1-3	few
CASSPGPVGGGELFF	TGTGCCAGCAGCCCCGGACCGGTCGGGGGCGGGGAGCTGTTTTTT	.	TRBV7-7	TRBJ2-2	.
CASSSGQGRKNNQPQHF	TGTGCCAGCAGCTCCGGACAGGGGCGGAAAAACAATCAGCCCCAGCATTTT	TRBD1	TRBV5-8	TRBJ1-5	.
CASSLGQGYEQYF	TGTGCCAGCAGTTTAGGACAGGGCTACGAGCAGTACTTC	TRBD1	TRBV2	TRBJ2-7	once
CASSWGQGNYGYTF	TGTGCCAGCAGCTGGGGACAGGGTAACTATGGCTACACCTTC	TRBD1	TRBV5-6	TRBJ1-2	.
CASSVPGQFSGNTIYF	TGTGCCAGCAGTGTCCCGGGACAATTCTCTGGAAACACCATATATTTT	.	TRBV6-1	TRBJ1-3	few
CASSLVIPDTQYF	TGTGCCAGCAGTTTAGTAATCCCAGATACGCAGTATTTT	.	TRBV27	TRBJ2-3	.
CASLRTADSWRAGELFF	TGTGCCAGCCTACGGACAGCGGATTCTTGGCGGGCGGGGGAGCTGTTTTTT	.	TRBV13	TRBJ2-2	.
CASSQPGLGREKLFF	TGTGCCAGCAGTCAACCGGGATTGGGTCGAGAAAAACTGTTTTTT	.	TRBV28	TRBJ1-4	.
CASSDLLQGIWYGYTF	TGTGCCAGCAGCGACCTCTTACAGGGAATTTGGTATGGCTACACCTTC	.	TRBV7-2	TRBJ1-2	.
CASSLQGSTEAFF	TGTGCCAGCAGCTTACAGGGGAGCACTGAAGCTTTCTTT	TRBD1	TRBV5-6	TRBJ1-1	.
CAWSLLVGGEQFF	TGTGCCTGGAGTCTTCTAGTTGGCGGTGAGCAGTTCTTC	.	TRBV30	TRBJ2-1	.
CASSSGRGTNEKLFF	TGTGCCAGCAGTTCTGGTAGGGGGACTAATGAAAAACTGTTTTTT	.	TRBV6-6	TRBJ1-4	.
CASSLVSGNYEQYF	TGTGCCAGCAGCTTAGTTTCAGGGAACTACGAGCAGTACTTC	.	TRBV7-8	TRBJ2-7	.
CASSLGGTEETQYF	TGCGCCAGCAGCTTGGGCGGGACGGAAGAGACCCAGTACTTC	.	TRBV5-1	TRBJ2-5	once
CASSVEGQSYEKLFF	TGTGCCAGCAGCGTAGAAGGACAGAGCTATGAAAAACTGTTTTTT	.	TRBV9	TRBJ1-4	.
CASSLAGGLLAGGPGEQYF	TGTGCCAGCAGCTTGGCGGGGGGGCTGCTAGCGGGAGGGCCGGGGGAGCAGTACTTC	TRBD2	TRBV5-6	TRBJ2-7	.
CASGGPGGRSYEQYF	TGTGCTAGTGGGGGGCCGGGAGGTCGCTCCTACGAGCAGTACTTC	TRBD2	TRBV12-5	TRBJ2-7	few
CASGGDDGYTF	TGTGCCAGTGGCGGTGACGATGGCTACACCTTC	.	TRBV19	TRBJ1-2	few
CASSDDLQGDYGYTF	TGTGCCAGCAGCGACGACCTACAGGGAGACTATGGCTACACCTTC	.	TRBV2	TRBJ1-2	.
CASSLAEGLADRANEQFF	TGTGCCAGCAGCTTAGCTGAGGGGCTAGCGGATAGGGCTAATGAGCAGTTCTTC	TRBD2	TRBV7-9	TRBJ2-1	once
CASSVRRGLGTEAFF	TGTGCCAGCAGTGTCCGGCGGGGGCTGGGCACTGAAGCTTTCTTT	.	TRBV19	TRBJ1-1	few
CASSQLPRSADHYEQYF	TGTGCCAGCAGCCAACTCCCGAGGTCAGCAGACCACTACGAGCAGTACTTC	.	TRBV14	TRBJ2-7	.
CASSQQGARYEQYF	TGTGCCAGCAGTCAGCAGGGGGCGCGCTACGAGCAGTACTTC	TRBD1	TRBV6-5	TRBJ2-7	.
CASSPGGGKLFF	TGTGCCAGCAGCCCCGGGGGGGGAAAACTGTTTTTT	.	TRBV5-6	TRBJ1-4	.
CASSLDNSNQPQHF	TGTGCCAGCAGTTTGGACAACTCCAATCAGCCCCAGCATTTT	.	TRBV28	TRBJ1-5	.
CASSLFHLAGEEGYEQYF	TGTGCCAGCAGTTTATTCCACCTAGCGGGAGAGGAGGGGTACGAGCAGTACTTC	TRBD2	TRBV28	TRBJ2-7	.
CASSLADTVLTDTQYF	TGTGCCAGCAGCTTAGCCGACACAGTACTCACAGATACGCAGTATTTT	.	TRBV7-9	TRBJ2-3	once
CAGGSYNEQFF	TGTGCCGGAGGCTCCTACAATGAGCAGTTCTTC	.	TRBV30	TRBJ2-1	.
CASSLMIIAPSTDTQYF	TGTGCCAGCAGCTTAATGATTATAGCGCCTAGCACAGATACGCAGTATTTT	.	TRBV7-3	TRBJ2-3	.
CASSDGTTDYNEQFF	TGTGCCAGCAGTGACGGGACAACTGATTACAATGAGCAGTTCTTC	.	TRBV9	TRBJ2-1	.
CASSLEKYQEIQYF	TGTGCCAGCAGCTTAGAGAAGTACCAAGAGATCCAGTACTTC	.	TRBV11-2	TRBJ2-5	.
CASRASGNRYEQYF	TGTGCCAGCAGGGCGAGCGGGAATCGCTACGAGCAGTACTTC	TRBD2	TRBV6-5	TRBJ2-7	.
CASSFYGNSAGELFF	TGTGCCAGCAGCTTCTACGGGAATTCGGCCGGGGAGCTGTTTTTT	.	TRBV11-3	TRBJ2-2	.
CASRLSGRNQETQYF	TGTGCCAGCAGGCTTAGCGGGAGGAACCAAGAGACCCAGTACTTC	TRBD2	TRBV6-5	TRBJ2-5	.
CASSGDSPDTQYF	TGTGCCAGCAGTGGCGACTCGCCAGATACGCAGTATTTT	.	TRBV6-6	TRBJ2-3	.
CASSLQGAAKNIQYF	TGTGCCAGCAGTTTACAGGGGGCGGCCAAAAACATTCAGTACTTC	TRBD1	TRBV28	TRBJ2-4	.
CASSDLSGTEPGNTIYF	TGTGCCAGCAGTGACCTTAGCGGGACGGAGCCTGGAAACACCATATATTTT	.	TRBV6-1	TRBJ1-3	.